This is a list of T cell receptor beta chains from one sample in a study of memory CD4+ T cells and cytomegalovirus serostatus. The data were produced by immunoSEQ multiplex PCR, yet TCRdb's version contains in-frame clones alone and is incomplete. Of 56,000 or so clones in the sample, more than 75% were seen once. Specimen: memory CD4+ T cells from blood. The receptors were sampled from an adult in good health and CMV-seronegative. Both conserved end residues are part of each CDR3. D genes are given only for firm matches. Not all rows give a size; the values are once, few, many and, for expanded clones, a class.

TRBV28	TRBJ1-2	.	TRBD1	CASTTGGQGAGGYTF	TGTGCCAGCACCACCGGCGGGCAGGGGGCTGGTGGCTACACCTTC
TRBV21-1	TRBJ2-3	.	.	CASSKRTSTDTQYF	TGTGCCAGCAGCAAGAGGACTAGCACAGATACGCAGTATTTT
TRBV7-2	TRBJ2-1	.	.	CASSSRVGAGQTQFF	TGTGCCAGCAGCTCGAGGGTCGGGGCCGGGCAAACTCAGTTCTTC
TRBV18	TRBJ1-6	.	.	CASSLGQYSPLHF	TGTGCCAGCTCGCTAGGACAGTATTCACCCCTCCACTTT
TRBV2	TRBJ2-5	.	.	CASSGWGQETQYF	TGTGCCAGCTCGGGGTGGGGGCAAGAGACCCAGTACTTC
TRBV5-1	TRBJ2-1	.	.	CASSWSLTEQFF	TGCGCCAGCAGCTGGTCCCTGACAGAGCAGTTCTTC
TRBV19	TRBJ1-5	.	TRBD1	CASRKGQLNQPQHF	TGTGCCAGCCGGAAGGGACAGCTCAATCAGCCCCAGCATTTT
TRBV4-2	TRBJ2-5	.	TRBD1	CASSQGRGGGKTQYF	TGTGCCAGCAGCCAAGGGCGAGGGGGCGGAAAGACCCAGTACTTC
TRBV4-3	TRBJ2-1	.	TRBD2	CASSQMASGGNYNEQFF	TGCGCCAGCAGCCAAATGGCTAGCGGGGGCAATTACAATGAGCAGTTCTTC
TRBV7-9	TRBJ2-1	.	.	CASERRDEQFF	TGTGCCAGCGAGCGCCGGGACGAGCAGTTCTTC
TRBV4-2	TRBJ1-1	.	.	CASSQDPRYGGLNTEAFF	TGTGCCAGCAGCCAAGATCCGAGATACGGGGGCCTGAACACTGAAGCTTTCTTT
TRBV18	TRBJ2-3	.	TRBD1	CASSPPDRGRTDTQYF	TGTGCCAGCTCACCACCAGACAGGGGGCGAACAGATACGCAGTATTTT
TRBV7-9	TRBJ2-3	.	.	CASSSQGGMDTQYF	TGTGCCAGCAGTTCCCAGGGGGGAATGGATACGCAGTATTTT
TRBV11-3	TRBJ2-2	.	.	CASSLGSSNTGELFF	TGTGCCAGCAGCTTAGGCAGTTCGAACACCGGGGAGCTGTTTTTT
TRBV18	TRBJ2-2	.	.	CASSPTDTGELFF	TGTGCCAGCTCACCAACGGACACCGGGGAGCTGTTTTTT
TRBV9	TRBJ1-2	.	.	CASSAGGQFSYGYTF	TGTGCCAGCAGCGCTGGAGGACAGTTTTCCTATGGCTACACCTTC
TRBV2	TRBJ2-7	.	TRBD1	CAGGTGSYEQYF	TGTGCCGGGGGGACAGGGTCTTACGAGCAGTACTTC
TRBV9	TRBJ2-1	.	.	CASSARLDEQFF	TGTGCCAGCAGCGCACGACTGGATGAGCAGTTCTTC
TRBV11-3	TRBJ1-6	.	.	CASSLYSSYNSPLHF	TGTGCCAGCAGCTTATACAGCTCCTATAATTCACCCCTCCACTTT
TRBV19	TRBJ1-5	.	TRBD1	CASSVLRVSGGIDNQPQHF	TGTGCCAGTAGTGTCCTGAGGGTTTCAGGGGGGATCGACAATCAGCCCCAGCATTTT
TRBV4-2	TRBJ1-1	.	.	CASSQIGRTFWAFF	TGTGCCAGCAGCCAAATCGGACGGACCTTTTGGGCTTTCTTT
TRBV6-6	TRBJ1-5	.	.	CASSLDGSIQYQPQHF	TGTGCCAGCAGTCTAGACGGATCGATTCAATACCAGCCCCAGCATTTT
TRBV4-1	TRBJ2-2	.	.	CASRQLGGELFF	TGCGCCAGCAGACAGCTGGGCGGGGAGCTGTTTTTT
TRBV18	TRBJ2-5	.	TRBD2	CASSRGLAGGRDQETQYF	TGTGCCAGCTCACGAGGACTAGCGGGGGGTCGGGACCAAGAGACCCAGTACTTC
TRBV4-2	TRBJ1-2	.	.	CASSDRGGYGYTF	TGTGCCAGCAGCGACCGCGGAGGCTATGGCTACACCTTC
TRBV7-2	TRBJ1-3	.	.	CASSLNRGPISGNTIYF	TGTGCCAGCAGCTTAAATCGAGGACCGATCTCTGGAAACACCATATATTTT
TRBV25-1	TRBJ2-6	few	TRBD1	CASRPPPGQDSGANVLTF	TGTGCCAGCCGCCCCCCCCCGGGACAGGACTCTGGGGCCAACGTCCTGACTTTC
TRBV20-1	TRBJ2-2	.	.	CSADGDGELFF	TGCAGTGCTGATGGAGACGGGGAGCTGTTTTTT
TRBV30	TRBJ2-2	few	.	CAWSYGLSTGELFF	TGTGCCTGGAGTTATGGGCTCTCCACCGGGGAGCTGTTTTTT
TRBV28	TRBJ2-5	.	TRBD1	CASKPSSTGKETQYF	TGTGCCTCAAAACCTAGTTCGACAGGGAAAGAGACCCAGTACTTC
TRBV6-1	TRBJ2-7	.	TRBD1	CASSDPGQGALGEQYF	TGTGCCAGCAGTGACCCCGGACAGGGGGCGCTAGGCGAGCAGTACTTC
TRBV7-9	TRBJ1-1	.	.	CASSDLRGGTEAFF	TGTGCCAGCAGCGATCTGAGGGGAGGGACTGAAGCTTTCTTT
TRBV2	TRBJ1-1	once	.	CASTYDGRNTEAFF	TGTGCCAGCACCTACGACGGCCGGAACACTGAAGCTTTCTTT
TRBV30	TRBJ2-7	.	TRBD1	CAWSKPGQGAAEQYF	TGTGCCTGGAGTAAACCGGGACAGGGGGCAGCCGAGCAGTACTTC
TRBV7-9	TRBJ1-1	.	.	CASSSNRDNTEAFF	TGTGCCAGCAGCTCGAACCGGGACAACACTGAAGCTTTCTTT
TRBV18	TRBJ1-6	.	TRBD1	CASSLTGDYNSPLHF	TGTGCCAGCTCACTTACAGGGGATTATAATTCACCCCTCCACTTT
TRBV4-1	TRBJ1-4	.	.	CASSQGQTVGNEKLFF	TGCGCCAGCAGCCAAGGTCAAACAGTGGGAAATGAAAAACTGTTTTTT
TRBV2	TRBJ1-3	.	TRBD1	CASSGQGAEKNSGNTIYF	TGTGCCAGCAGTGGACAGGGGGCAGAGAAAAACTCTGGAAACACCATATATTTT
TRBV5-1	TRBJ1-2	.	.	CASSGTRGPYGYTF	TGCGCCAGCAGCGGGACCAGGGGACCCTATGGCTACACCTTC
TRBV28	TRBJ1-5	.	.	CASSLSHGQPQHF	TGTGCCAGCAGTTTAAGTCACGGACAGCCCCAGCATTTT
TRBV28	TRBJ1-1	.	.	CASSQRTAYTEAFF	TGTGCCAGCAGTCAGAGGACAGCTTACACTGAAGCTTTCTTT
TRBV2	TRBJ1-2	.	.	CASSDNSQVYGYTF	TGTGCCAGCAGTGATAACAGCCAAGTCTATGGCTACACCTTC